The 13 T cell receptor beta chains below all came from one sample that was sequenced in a study of blood T cells in healthy people across ages. For the second PCR, which ran for roughly 7 to 11 cycles, a sample-barcoded 5' primer and a J-beta primer mix were used. In TCRdb, the 5' RACE reads were re-called with MiXCR into one record per CDR3 protein. The table includes 750,000 to 1,000,000 distinct CDR3 sequences, almost 30% detected once. These data also featured in a second study, about T cells of mothers and their children.

The sample was blood. The receptors were gathered from a woman aged 40 to 55 in good health.

Of note for this clonotype: A much more abundant neighbour one base away suggests this may be a read error. The V and J genes are TRBV5-1 and TRBJ2-5; TRBD1 matches at 7 bases. V was pared by 0 bases and J by 2 bases, with 4 bases of the junction left unmatched. The CDR3 is 15 amino acids. Looked up from germline, CDR1 is SGHRS and CDR2 is YFSETQ. The DNA of the CDR3 is TGCGCCAGCAGCTTGGGGGTCAGGGGGCAAGAGACCCAGTACTTC. Protein product: CASSLGVRGQETQYF.

J is TRBJ2-3 and V is TRBV12-5; D could derive from TRBD1 or TRBD2 (5 bases each). Germline V gene data show CDR1 as LGHNT and CDR2 as FRNRAP. The CDR3 is 11 residues long. With 6 bases removed from V and 11 bases from J, the gap between germline ends came to 12 bases. The CDR3 here is CASGRDGQQYF. Written as DNA, the CDR3 is TGTGCTAGTGGCCGGGATGGACAGCAGTATTTT.

The gene calls are TRBV5-5 and TRBJ1-2; 9 bases agree with TRBD1. The CDR3 sequence is 14 residues long. Germline CDR1 reads SGHKS; CDR2 reads YYEKEE (reference sequence). The V and J ends lost 3 bases and 4 bases, in that order; junction bases with no gene match: 4. In nucleotides, the CDR3 is TGTGCCAGCAGCTGGACAGGGGAGGCCTATGGCTACACCTTC. Its translation: CASSWTGEAYGYTF.

The count of this clonotype is one. V usage is TRBV6-5 and J usage is TRBJ2-3; the D call may be TRBD1 or TRBD2 (5 bases each). The V end lost 3 bases, the J end lost 5 bases, and 12 bases lay between the germline ends. From germline, CDR1 is MNHEY and CDR2 SVGAGI. This CDR3 has 14 amino acids. As DNA, the CDR3 is TGTGCCAGCAGTTATTTGGGACGGCAAGATACGCAGTATTTT. It is translated as CASSYLGRQDTQYF.

This clonotype showed up just a few times. The CDR3 spells CASRGQATNTEAFF. The CDR3 DNA follows: TGTGCCAGCAGGGGACAGGCCACCAACACTGAAGCTTTCTTT. V usage is TRBV6-5 and J usage is TRBJ1-1; 8 bases are a match to TRBD1. The CDR3 sequence is 14 residues long. CDR1 and CDR2 from the germline V gene are MNHEY and SVGAGI. After removal of 6 bases from V and 2 bases from J, the junction contained 5 bases not matched to a gene.

This clonotype came up many times. Given a much more abundant clone one base away, this may be a read error. The V and J genes are TRBV29-1 and TRBJ2-4; a possible D gene is TRBD2 (6 bases). The CDR3 spans 12 residues. V dropped 5 bases and J dropped 9 bases, with 14 bases sitting between them. In germline, CDR1 is SQVTM, CDR2 ANQGSEA. This chain's CDR3 is CSVIILGGIQYF. DNA of the CDR3: TGCAGCGTTATAATTTTGGGGGGCATTCAGTACTTC.

V gene TRBV5-5 combines with J gene TRBJ1-5, with D possibly matching TRBD1 (5 bases). The germline gives CDR1 SGHKS, CDR2 YYEKEE (reference sequence). This CDR3 is 15 amino acids long. V was pared by 4 bases and J by 1 base, with 12 bases between. The CDR3 bases are TGTGCCAGCAGCCCAGGGACCCCAAGCAATCAGCCCCAGCATTTT. The encoded protein is CASSPGTPSNQPQHF.

On this clonotype: A much larger clone differs by one base, so this may be a read error. The chain links TRBV5-1 to TRBJ2-4; 14 bases align to TRBD2. The length of the CDR3 is 15 residues. V trimming: 4 bases; J trimming: 9 bases; junction bases outside the gene matches: 6. Germline lookup yields CDR1 SGHRS and CDR2 YFSETQ. CDR3 in DNA: TGCGCCAGCAGCGCGACTAGCGGGGGGGCAGGCATTCAGTACTTC. This translates into CASSATSGGAGIQYF.

The sample holds many counts of this clonotype. The J gene is TRBJ2-3, the V gene TRBV5-4; no clear D. CDR1 is SGHNT and CDR2 is YYREEE in the germline V gene (reference sequence). This CDR3 is built from 13 residues. The germline V and J ends were trimmed by 1 base and 6 bases, with 9 bases remaining between them. Written as DNA, the CDR3 is TGTGCCAGCAGCTTGAACGGTGAGGATACGCAGTATTTT. This codes for CASSLNGEDTQYF.

This clonotype was seen repeatedly, ten times or more. This rearrangement joins TRBV15 to TRBJ2-1; possibly TRBD2 for D (6 bases). CDR1 LNHNV and CDR2 YYDKDF come from the germline V gene (reference sequence). The CDR3 totals 15 residues. The V and J ends lost 4 bases and 7 bases respectively, with 17 bases between them. CDR3 residues: CATSKFLDGGNEQFF. In DNA, the CDR3 is TGTGCCACCAGCAAGTTCCTCGATGGGGGGAATGAGCAGTTCTTC.

The rearrangement joins TRBV7-3 to TRBJ2-2, with D unclear. Between the trimmed V and J ends, which lost 0 bases and 4 bases, there was a span of 18 bases. Germline CDR1 reads SGHTA; CDR2 reads FQGTGA. The CDR3 has 18 residues. CDR3 protein: CASSLTSGLSISTGELFF. CDR3 nucleotide sequence: TGTGCCAGCAGCTTAACCTCCGGGCTATCAATTTCCACCGGGGAGCTGTTTTTT.

As to this clonotype: Mismatch with germline at one junction end may stem from a read error. The V and J genes are TRBV7-2 and TRBJ2-7; 9 bases are shared with TRBD2. CDR1 and CDR2 (germline): SGHTA, FQGNSA. The CDR3 length is 14 residues. This CDR3 reads CASSVAGAHYEQYF. CDR3 coding DNA: TGTGCCAGCAGCGTAGCGGGAGCCCACTACGAGCAGTACTTC.

CDR3 DNA: TGTGCCAGCAGCTTGGTTCGTCAGCCGAACACTGAAGCTTTCTTT. Its translation: CASSLVRQPNTEAFF. J is TRBJ1-1 and V is TRBV5-6; D is unclear. Germline CDR1 SGHDT, CDR2 YYEEEE. The V end lost 0 bases, the J end lost 1 base, and 10 bases lay between the germline ends. The CDR3 runs to 15 residues. The complete variable domain, with remaining parts taken from reference TRBV5-6 and TRBJ1-1, reads DAGVTQSPTHLIKTRGQQVTLRCSPKSGHDTVSWYQQALGQGPQFIFQYYEEEERQRGNFPDRFSGHQFPNYSSELNVNALLLGDSALYLCASSLVRQPNTEAFFGQGTRLTVV.